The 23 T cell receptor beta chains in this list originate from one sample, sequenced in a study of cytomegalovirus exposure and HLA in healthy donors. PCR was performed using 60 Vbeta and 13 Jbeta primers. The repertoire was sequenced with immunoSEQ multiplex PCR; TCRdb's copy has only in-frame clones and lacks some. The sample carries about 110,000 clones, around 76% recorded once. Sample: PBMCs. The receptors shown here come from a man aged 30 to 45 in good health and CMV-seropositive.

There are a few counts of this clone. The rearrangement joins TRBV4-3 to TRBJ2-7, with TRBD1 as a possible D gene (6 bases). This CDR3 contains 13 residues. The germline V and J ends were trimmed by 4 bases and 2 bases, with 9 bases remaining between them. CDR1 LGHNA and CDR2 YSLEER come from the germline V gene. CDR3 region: CASSRGQAYEQYF. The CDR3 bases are TGCGCCAGCAGCCGGGGGCAAGCCTACGAGCAGTACTTC.

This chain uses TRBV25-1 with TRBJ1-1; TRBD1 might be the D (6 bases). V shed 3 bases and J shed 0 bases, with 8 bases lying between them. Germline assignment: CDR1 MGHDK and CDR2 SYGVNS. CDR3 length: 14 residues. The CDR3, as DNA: TGTGCCAGCAGTGAGGGGACACTGAACACTGAAGCTTTCTTT. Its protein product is CASSEGTLNTEAFF.

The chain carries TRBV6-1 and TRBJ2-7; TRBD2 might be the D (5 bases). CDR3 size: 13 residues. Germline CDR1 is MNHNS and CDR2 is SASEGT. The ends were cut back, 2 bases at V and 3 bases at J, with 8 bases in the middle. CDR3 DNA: TGTGCCAGCAGTGAACTTCGGGGCTACGAGCAGTACTTC. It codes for CASSELRGYEQYF.

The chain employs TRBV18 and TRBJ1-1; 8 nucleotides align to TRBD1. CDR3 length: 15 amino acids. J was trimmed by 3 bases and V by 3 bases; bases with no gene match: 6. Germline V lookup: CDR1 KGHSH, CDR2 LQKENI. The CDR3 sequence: CASSPRDRSDTEAFF. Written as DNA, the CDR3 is TGTGCCAGCTCACCTCGGGACAGGTCGGACACTGAAGCTTTCTTT. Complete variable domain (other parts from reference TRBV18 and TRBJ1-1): NAGVMQNPRHLVRRRGQEARLRCSPMKGHSHVYWYRQLPEEGLKFMVYLQKENIIDESGMPKERFSAEFPKEGPSILRIQQVVRGDSAAYFCASSPRDRSDTEAFFGQGTRLTVV.

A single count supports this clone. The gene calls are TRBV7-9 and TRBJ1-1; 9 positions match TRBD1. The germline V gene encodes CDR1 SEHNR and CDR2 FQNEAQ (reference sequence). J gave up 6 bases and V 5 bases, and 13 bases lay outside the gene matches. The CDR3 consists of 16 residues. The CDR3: CASSQSDRGAGAEAFF. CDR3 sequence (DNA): TGTGCCAGCAGCCAATCCGACAGGGGGGCTGGCGCTGAAGCTTTCTTT.

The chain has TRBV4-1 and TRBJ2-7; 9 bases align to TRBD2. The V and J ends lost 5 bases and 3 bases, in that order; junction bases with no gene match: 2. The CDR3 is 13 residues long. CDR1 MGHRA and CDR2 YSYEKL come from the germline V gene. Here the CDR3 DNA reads TGCGCCAGCAGCTTGACTAGCGGCTACGAGCAGTACTTC. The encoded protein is CASSLTSGYEQYF.

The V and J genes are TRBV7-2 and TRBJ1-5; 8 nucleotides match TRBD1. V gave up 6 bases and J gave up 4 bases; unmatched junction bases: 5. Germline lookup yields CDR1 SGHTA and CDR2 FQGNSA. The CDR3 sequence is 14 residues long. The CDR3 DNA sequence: TGTGCCAGCAGTCCCGGGGACAGGAATCAGCCCCAGCATTTT. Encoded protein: CASSPGDRNQPQHF.

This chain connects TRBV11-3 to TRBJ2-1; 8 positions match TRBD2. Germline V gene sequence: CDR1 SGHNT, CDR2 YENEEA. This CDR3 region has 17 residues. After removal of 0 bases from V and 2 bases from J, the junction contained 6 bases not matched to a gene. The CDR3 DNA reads TGTGCCAGCAGCTTAGATTCGGCGGGGGGTACCTACAATGAGCAGTTCTTC. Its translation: CASSLDSAGGTYNEQFF.

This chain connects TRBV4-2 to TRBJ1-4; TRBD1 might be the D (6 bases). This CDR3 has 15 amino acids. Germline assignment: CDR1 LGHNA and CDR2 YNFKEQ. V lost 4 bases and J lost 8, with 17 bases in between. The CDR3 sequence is CASSLRTGLTEKLFF. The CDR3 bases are TGTGCCAGCAGCCTAAGAACAGGGCTTACGGAAAAACTGTTTTTT.

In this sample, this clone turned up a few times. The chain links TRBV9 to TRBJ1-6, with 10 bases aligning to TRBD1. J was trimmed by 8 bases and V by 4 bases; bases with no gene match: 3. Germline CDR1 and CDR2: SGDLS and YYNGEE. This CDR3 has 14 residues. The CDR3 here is CASSIGTGDSPLHF. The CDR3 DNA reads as TGTGCCAGCAGCATCGGGACAGGGGATTCACCCCTCCACTTT.

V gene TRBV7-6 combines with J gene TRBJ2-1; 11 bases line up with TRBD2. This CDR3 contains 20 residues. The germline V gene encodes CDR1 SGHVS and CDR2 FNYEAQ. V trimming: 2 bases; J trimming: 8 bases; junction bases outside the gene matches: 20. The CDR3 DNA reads TGTGCCAGCAGCTTAACGCCGACGGGACTAGCGGCGAGCACAGTGGATGAGCAGTTCTTC. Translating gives CASSLTPTGLAASTVDEQFF.

The CDR3 DNA is TGTGCCAGCAGCTTAGGCCTAATCTACGAGCAGTACTTC. Protein sequence: CASSLGLIYEQYF. This chain uses TRBV7-9 with TRBJ2-7; no clear D. CDR1 is SEHNR, CDR2 FQNEAQ, per germline (reference sequence). The CDR3 runs to 13 residues. Deletions cut 1 base from V and 3 bases from J, with 7 bases between.

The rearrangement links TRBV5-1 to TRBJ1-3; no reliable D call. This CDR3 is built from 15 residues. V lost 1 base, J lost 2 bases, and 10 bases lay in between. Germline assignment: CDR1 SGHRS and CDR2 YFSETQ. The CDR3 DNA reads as TGCGCCAGCAGCTTGAGCGATTCAGCTGGAAACACCATATATTTT. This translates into CASSLSDSAGNTIYF.

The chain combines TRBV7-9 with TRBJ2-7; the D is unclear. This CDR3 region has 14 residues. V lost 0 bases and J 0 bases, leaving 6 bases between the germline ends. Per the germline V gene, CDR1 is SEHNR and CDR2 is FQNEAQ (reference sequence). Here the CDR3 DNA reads TGTGCCAGCAGCTTAGCGCGTTCCTCCTACGAGCAGTACTTC. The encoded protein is CASSLARSSYEQYF.

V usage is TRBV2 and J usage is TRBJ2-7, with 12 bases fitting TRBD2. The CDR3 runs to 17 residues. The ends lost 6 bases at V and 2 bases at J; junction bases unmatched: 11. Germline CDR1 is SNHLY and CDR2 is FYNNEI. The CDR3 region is CASRSWGASGGAYEQYF. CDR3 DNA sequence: TGTGCCAGCAGGAGTTGGGGGGCTAGCGGGGGGGCCTACGAGCAGTACTTC. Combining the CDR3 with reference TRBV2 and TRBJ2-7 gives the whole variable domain EPEVTQTPSHQVTQMGQEVILRCVPISNHLYFYWYRQILGQKVEFLVSFYNNEISEKSEIFDDQFSVERPDGSNFTLKIRSTKLEDSAMYFCASRSWGASGGAYEQYFGPGTRLTVT.

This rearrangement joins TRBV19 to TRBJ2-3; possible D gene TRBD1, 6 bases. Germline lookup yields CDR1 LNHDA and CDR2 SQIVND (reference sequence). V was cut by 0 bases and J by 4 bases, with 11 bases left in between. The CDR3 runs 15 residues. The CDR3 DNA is TGTGCCAGTAGTATAGAAGGGTACAGGGCAGATACGCAGTATTTT. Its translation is CASSIEGYRADTQYF.

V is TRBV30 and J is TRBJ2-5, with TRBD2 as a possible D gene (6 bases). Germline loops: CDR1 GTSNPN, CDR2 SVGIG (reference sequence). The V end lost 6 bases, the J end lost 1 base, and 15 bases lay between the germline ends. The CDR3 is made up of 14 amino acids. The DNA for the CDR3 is TGTGCCTGCCAGGACTACGCCCCCCAAGAGACCCAGTACTTC. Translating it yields CACQDYAPQETQYF. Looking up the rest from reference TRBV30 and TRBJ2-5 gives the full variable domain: SQTIHQWPATLVQPVGSPLSLECTVEGTSNPNLYWYRQAAGRGLQLLFYSVGIGQISSEVPQNLSASRPQDRQFILSSKKLLLSDSGFYLCACQDYAPQETQYFGPGTRLLVL.

CDR3 sequence (DNA): TGCGCCAGCAGGACGGGGAATAGGTACACTGAAGCTTTCTTT. It yields the protein CASRTGNRYTEAFF. The gene calls are TRBV5-1 and TRBJ1-1, with no clear D. The V and J ends lost 5 bases and 3 bases respectively, with 14 bases between them. The germline CDR1 and CDR2 sequences are SGHRS and YFSETQ. This CDR3 contains 14 residues.

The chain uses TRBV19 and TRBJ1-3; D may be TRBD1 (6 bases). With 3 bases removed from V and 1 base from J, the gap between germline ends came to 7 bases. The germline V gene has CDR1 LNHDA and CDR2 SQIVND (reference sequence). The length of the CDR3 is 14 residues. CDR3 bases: TGTGCCAGTAGTATGGGGGCGTCTGGAAACACCATATATTTT. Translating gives CASSMGASGNTIYF.

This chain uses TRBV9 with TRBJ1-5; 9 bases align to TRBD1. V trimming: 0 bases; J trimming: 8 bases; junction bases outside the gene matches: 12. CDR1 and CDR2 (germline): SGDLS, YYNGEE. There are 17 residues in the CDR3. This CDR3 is CASSVGPLPGQGEPQHF. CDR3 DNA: TGTGCCAGCAGCGTAGGCCCCCTTCCGGGACAGGGAGAGCCCCAGCATTTT.

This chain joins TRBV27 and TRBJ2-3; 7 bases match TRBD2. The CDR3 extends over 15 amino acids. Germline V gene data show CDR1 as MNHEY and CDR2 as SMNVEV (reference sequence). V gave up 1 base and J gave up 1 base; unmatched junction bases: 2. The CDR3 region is CASSLFAGGTDTQYF. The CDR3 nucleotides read TGTGCCAGCAGTTTATTTGCGGGGGGCACAGATACGCAGTATTTT.

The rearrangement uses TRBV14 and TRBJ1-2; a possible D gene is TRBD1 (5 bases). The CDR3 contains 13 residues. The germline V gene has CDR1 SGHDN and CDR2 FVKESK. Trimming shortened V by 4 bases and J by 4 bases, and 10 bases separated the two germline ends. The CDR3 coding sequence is TGTGCCAGCAGCCCTGGACAAAGCTATGGCTACACCTTC. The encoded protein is CASSPGQSYGYTF.

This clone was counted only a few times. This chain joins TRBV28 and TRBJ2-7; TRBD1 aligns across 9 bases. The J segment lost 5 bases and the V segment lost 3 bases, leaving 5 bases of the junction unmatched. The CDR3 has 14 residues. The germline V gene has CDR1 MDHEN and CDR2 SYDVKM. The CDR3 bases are TGTGCCAGCAGTTTGGGGGACAGGGCCCACGAGCAGTACTTC. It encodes CASSLGDRAHEQYF. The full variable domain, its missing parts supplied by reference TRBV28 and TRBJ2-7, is DVKVTQSSRYLVKRTGEKVFLECVQDMDHENMFWYRQDPGLGLRLIYFSYDVKMKEKGDIPEGYSVSREKKERFSLILESASTNQTSMYLCASSLGDRAHEQYFGPGTRLTVT.